The 18 T cell receptor beta chains below come from one sample, sequenced in a study of cytomegalovirus exposure and HLA in healthy donors. The protocol was immunoSEQ multiplex PCR, while the TCRdb copy is restricted to in-frame clones and leaves out a portion. The top ten clones hold about a fifth of a sample with 150,000 to 180,000 clones, 86% of them seen once. Sequenced input: PBMCs. The source is a man aged 18 to 29 in good health and CMV-seropositive.

The rearrangement uses TRBV11-2 and TRBJ2-3; TRBD2 matches at 10 bases. V gave up 7 bases and J gave up 7 bases; unmatched junction bases: 8. Germline CDR1 and CDR2: SGHAT and FQNNGV. The CDR3 loop spans 14 amino acids. CDR3 nucleotide sequence: TGTGCCAGCAAGGCGGGACTAGCGAGAAATACGCAGTATTTT. Its protein product is CASKAGLARNTQYF.

V and J are TRBV5-1 and TRBJ1-4, with TRBD1 matching 7 bases. This CDR3 is built from 16 residues. Looked up from germline, CDR1 is SGHRS and CDR2 is YFSETQ. The V gene end was trimmed by 0 bases and the J gene end by 8 bases; junction bases not matched to a gene: 10. The CDR3 is CASSLGTGDPREKLFF. The CDR3 DNA follows: TGCGCCAGCAGCTTGGGAACAGGGGATCCTAGGGAAAAACTGTTTTTT.

The genes are TRBV11-2 and TRBJ2-2; 10 nucleotides agree with TRBD1. CDR3 size: 12 residues. The junction had 3 bases not matched to a gene; V was cut back by 3 bases and J by 14 bases. The germline V gene has CDR1 SGHAT and CDR2 FQNNGV. The CDR3 nucleotides are TGTGCCAGCAGCTTCAGACAGGGGGCCCTGTTTTTT. Its protein product is CASSFRQGALFF.

The gene calls are TRBV19 and TRBJ1-5, with 7 nucleotides matching TRBD1. Trimming removed 6 bases from V and 8 bases from J; junction bases left unmatched: 10. The CDR3 has 14 residues. The germline V gene has CDR1 LNHDA and CDR2 SQIVND (reference sequence). CDR3 loop: CASRGTDREEPQHF. CDR3 coding DNA: TGTGCCAGTAGGGGGACAGACCGCGAGGAGCCCCAGCATTTT.

This clone was recorded once. The chain is built from TRBV9 and TRBJ2-2; tentatively, D is TRBD2 (6 bases). Germline loops: CDR1 SGDLS, CDR2 YYNGEE. The CDR3 loop spans 17 amino acids. V gave up 4 bases and J gave up 4 bases, with 20 bases separating them. The CDR3 DNA sequence: TGTGCCAGCAGCCCAAGTAGGCTAGCGTTCCCCACCGGGGAGCTGTTTTTT. It specifies CASSPSRLAFPTGELFF.

The V call is TRBV20-1, the J call TRBJ2-3; tentatively, D is TRBD2 (6 bases). V was pared by 5 bases and J by 10 bases, with 10 bases between. There are 10 residues in the CDR3. Germline values: CDR1 DFQATT, CDR2 SNEGSKA (reference sequence). This CDR3 is CSARWEAQYF. The CDR3 DNA follows: TGCAGTGCTCGTTGGGAGGCGCAGTATTTT.

Points on this clone: Germline and junction disagree at one end, which may indicate a read error. Other DNA sequences in this sample translate to the same CDR3. The chain has TRBV27 and TRBJ1-2, with D possibly being TRBD1 (5 bases). Germline V gene sequence: CDR1 MNHEY, CDR2 SMNVEV (reference sequence). This CDR3 has 14 residues. This CDR3 reads CASSLQGTNYGYTF. The CDR3 nucleotides read TGTGCCAGCAGTTTACAGGGAACTAACTATGGCTACACTTTC.

This chain joins TRBV19 and TRBJ2-7; D perhaps matches TRBD2 (5 bases). This CDR3 has 12 amino acids. The V and J ends lost 5 bases and 2 bases respectively, with 7 bases between them. Germline loops: CDR1 LNHDA, CDR2 SQIVND (reference sequence). CDR3 protein: CASSRGTYEQYF. DNA for the CDR3: TGTGCCAGTAGTCGGGGTACCTACGAGCAGTACTTC.

The chain recombines TRBV7-9 with TRBJ2-7; 7 positions match TRBD1. The CDR3 is 18 amino acids. From germline, CDR1 is SEHNR and CDR2 FQNEAQ (reference sequence). V was clipped by 5 bases and J by 3 bases; unmatched bases: 19. CDR3 DNA sequence: TGTGCCAGCAGCATGATAGGCGATTACCGGGACAGCGTCTACGAGCAGTACTTC. This translates into CASSMIGDYRDSVYEQYF.

This clone was detected only a few times. This chain uses TRBV30 with TRBJ2-7; D is perhaps TRBD2 (5 bases). The CDR3 runs 14 residues. V was shortened by 0 bases and J by 2 bases, with 11 bases between the two germline ends. Germline CDR1 reads GTSNPN; CDR2 reads SVGIG (reference sequence). CDR3 residues: CAWSVRGFPYEQYF. The CDR3 DNA follows: TGTGCCTGGAGTGTGAGAGGGTTCCCCTACGAGCAGTACTTC.

The chain uses TRBV9 and TRBJ2-3, with D uncertain. The CDR3 length is 14 residues. Germline CDR1 is SGDLS and CDR2 is YYNGEE. V dropped 0 bases and J dropped 3 bases, with 8 bases sitting between them. The CDR3 here is CASSVGLITDTQYF. For the CDR3, the DNA is TGTGCCAGCAGCGTAGGTCTAATAACAGATACGCAGTATTTT.

Only one count was recorded for this clone. The gene calls are TRBV7-6 and TRBJ2-7, with 9 bases fitting TRBD2. The CDR3 loop spans 14 amino acids. From germline, CDR1 is SGHVS and CDR2 FNYEAQ. J was trimmed by 4 bases and V by 5 bases; bases with no gene match: 6. The CDR3 DNA is TGTGCCAGCAGCCGTAGCGGGGGAGATTACGAGCAGTACTTC. It is translated as CASSRSGGDYEQYF.

V usage is TRBV7-2 and J usage is TRBJ2-2; TRBD1 is a possible D gene (5 bases). Trimming cost V 5 bases and J 3 bases, with 10 bases left between them. The CDR3 runs 14 residues. The V gene's germline CDR1 is SGHTA and CDR2 FQGNSA. The CDR3 nucleotides are TGTGCCAGCAGCATGGACAAGTACACCGGGGAGCTGTTTTTT. Its protein is CASSMDKYTGELFF.

This clone has a count of ten or more. J is TRBJ2-7 and V is TRBV10-2, with 7 bases identical to TRBD2. This CDR3 region has 16 residues. Germline CDR1 reads WSHSY; CDR2 reads SAAADI. With 2 bases clipped from V and 0 bases from J, the junction kept 7 bases outside the gene matches. This chain's CDR3 is CASSELERGNSYEQYF. CDR3 in DNA: TGCGCCAGCAGTGAGCTGGAGCGGGGTAACTCCTACGAGCAGTACTTC.

The chain carries TRBV6-1 and TRBJ2-1; TRBD1 matches 8 bases. The CDR3 consists of 17 residues. Germline CDR1 reads MNHNS; CDR2 reads SASEGT. V was clipped by 4 bases and J by 8 bases; unmatched bases: 16. As DNA, the CDR3 is TGTGCCAGCAGTGCTGGGACAGGCATGAGCCGTCGGTATGAGCAGTTCTTC. Amino acid sequence: CASSAGTGMSRRYEQFF.

The chain combines TRBV7-3 with TRBJ2-1; TRBD1 matches 7 bases. This CDR3 contains 13 residues. Trimming cost V 3 bases and J 5 bases; bases outside gene matches: 1. CDR1 is SGHTA, CDR2 FQGTGA, per germline. The DNA for the CDR3 is TGTGCCAGCAGCTTGGGACAGAACAATGAGCAGTTCTTC. Encoded protein: CASSLGQNNEQFF.

V usage is TRBV7-9 and J usage is TRBJ2-1, with D possibly TRBD2 on 7 matching bases. CDR3 length: 14 residues. Germline CDR1 is SEHNR and CDR2 is FQNEAQ (reference sequence). Trimming cost V 4 bases and J 4 bases, with 11 bases left between them. CDR3 DNA sequence: TGTGCCAGCAGCTCCGCGGGGGCGTACAATGAGCAGTTCTTC. Its translation is CASSSAGAYNEQFF.

This clone was picked up a small number of times. V is TRBV5-8 and J is TRBJ2-7; 7 bases map to TRBD2. With V trimmed by 5 bases and J by 2 bases, 16 bases remained unmatched. The CDR3 covers 17 residues. CDR1 is SGHTS and CDR2 is YDEGEE in the germline V gene. CDR3 nucleotides: TGTGCCAGCAGACTGGAGGGGCGGAGCGGGGCCACCTACGAGCAGTACTTC. Amino acid sequence: CASRLEGRSGATYEQYF. The full variable domain, with the rest looked up from reference TRBV5-8 and TRBJ2-7, is EAGVTQSPTHLIKTRGQQATLRCSPISGHTSVYWYQQALGLGLQFLLWYDEGEERNRGNFPPRFSGRQFPNYSSELNVNALELEDSALYLCASRLEGRSGATYEQYFGPGTRLTVT.